The source of this TCR beta chain is a study of blood T cell repertoires in COVID-19. Background on the study: The United States, Italy and Spain supplied acute and convalescent COVID-19 samples.

Enrolment of Seattle patients took place during active infection, and they were followed longitudinally. How the authors handled the data: Quantification of nucleated cells was approximated via reference gene primer amplification. This table comes from immunoSEQ multiplex PCR, and its TCRdb copy is limited to in-frame clones, with some not included. Clone size and V and J calls were adopted from that table, with D and trimming inferred from the DNA. The sample shows tens of thousands of clones, more than 85% of them seen only once. This CDR3 is 11 amino acids long. CDR1 and CDR2 (germline): DFQATT, SNEGSKA (reference sequence).

The chain recombines TRBV20-1 with TRBJ2-7; D is ambiguous. The origin of this receptor is a man aged 35-49 years with COVID-19, enrolled during active disease. Sequenced input: peripheral blood. The CDR3 DNA reads as TGCAGCGTTCACGGGTCCTACGAGCAGTACTTC. Its translation: CSVHGSYEQYF.